Below are 19 T cell receptor beta chains sequenced from a single sample in a study of blood T cell repertoires in COVID-19. Data came from immunoSEQ multiplex PCR; TCRdb stores just in-frame clones and leaves some out. This table has 300,000 to 500,000 clones, nearly 90% appearing once. Sequencing input: PBMCs or T cells enriched from blood (not recorded which). The receptors come from a woman between 40 and 55 years old with acute COVID-19.

The V call is TRBV7-9, the J call TRBJ1-3, with a weak D call TRBD1 (6 bases). V was pared by 3 bases and J by 7 bases, with 13 bases between. Per germline, CDR1 SEHNR and CDR2 FQNEAQ (reference sequence). This CDR3 comprises 14 residues. Written as DNA, the CDR3 is TGTGCCAGCAGCTTTAACTTGGGGGCCAACACCATATATTTT. As protein: CASSFNLGANTIYF. The entire variable domain, with the rest obtained from reference TRBV7-9 and TRBJ1-3, is as follows: DTGVSQNPRHKITKRGQNVTFRCDPISEHNRLYWYRQTLGQGPEFLTYFQNEAQLEKSRLLSDRFSAERPKGSFSTLEIQRTEQGDSAMYLCASSFNLGANTIYFGEGSWLTVV.

This chain joins TRBV6-5 and TRBJ1-5, with 10 bases lining up with TRBD1. Per the germline V gene, CDR1 is MNHEY and CDR2 is SVGAGI. CDR3 length: 15 residues. V lost 10 bases, J lost 5 bases, and 11 bases stayed unmatched. This chain's CDR3 is CANPGQGPVDQPQHF. The CDR3 coding sequence is TGTGCCAACCCGGGACAGGGGCCGGTAGATCAGCCCCAGCATTTT.

V is TRBV6-1 and J is TRBJ1-6; D unresolved. Trimming took off 2 bases at V and 4 bases at J, with 9 bases between the two ends. Per the germline V gene, CDR1 is MNHNS and CDR2 is SASEGT. The CDR3 is made up of 15 amino acids. The CDR3 DNA reads as TGTGCCAGCAGTGAACTAGTCAGTTATAATTCACCCCTCCACTTT. Translation: CASSELVSYNSPLHF.

The J gene is TRBJ1-2, the V gene TRBV7-9; tentative D call: TRBD1 (6 bases). The CDR3 totals 14 residues. Trimming pared 0 bases from V and 8 bases from J, leaving 13 bases between. Germline CDR1 is SEHNR and CDR2 is FQNEAQ (reference sequence). The CDR3 is CASSLAAGAGGYTF. DNA for the CDR3: TGTGCCAGCAGCTTAGCGGCAGGGGCTGGGGGCTACACCTTC.

This clone came up once. CDR3 nucleotide sequence: TGCGCCAGCAGCCAAGTGAGGGGGAAAGCCGGGGAGCTGTTTTTT. Translating it yields CASSQVRGKAGELFF. The chain has TRBV4-1 and TRBJ2-2; D is perhaps TRBD1 (6 bases). The V end was cut by 1 base, the J end by 6 bases, with 12 bases between. CDR1 and CDR2 from the germline V gene are MGHRA and YSYEKL. There are 15 residues in the CDR3.

Points on this clone: This same CDR3 is encoded by further DNA sequences in the sample. The chain carries TRBV5-4 and TRBJ1-1; D is uncertain. The CDR3 length is 14 residues. Between the trimmed V and J ends, which lost 0 bases and 3 bases, there was a span of 9 bases. CDR1 and CDR2 from the germline V gene are SGHNT and YYREEE (reference sequence). The CDR3 spells CASSLAVSDTEAFF. The CDR3 DNA reads as TGTGCCAGCAGCTTGGCCGTGTCAGACACTGAAGCTTTCTTT. Full variable domain (outside the CDR3, taken from reference TRBV5-4 and TRBJ1-1): ETGVTQSPTHLIKTRGQQVTLRCSSQSGHNTVSWYQQALGQGPQFIFQYYREEENGRGNFPPRFSGLQFPNYSSELNVNALELDDSALYLCASSLAVSDTEAFFGQGTRLTVV.

The J gene is TRBJ2-7, the V gene TRBV7-6, with 11 bases that match TRBD1. This CDR3 comprises 16 residues. V was clipped by 5 bases and J by 2 bases; unmatched bases: 8. CDR1 and CDR2 (germline): SGHVS, FNYEAQ. The CDR3 DNA sequence: TGTGCCAGCAGCGCGGGCCGGGACAGGGGGGCCTACGAGCAGTACTTC. Encoded protein: CASSAGRDRGAYEQYF.

The chain carries TRBV10-2 and TRBJ2-7; 8 nucleotides line up with TRBD1. The CDR3 spans 13 residues. V was clipped by 8 bases and J by 5 bases; unmatched bases: 8. The V gene's germline CDR1 is WSHSY and CDR2 SAAADI. The CDR3 protein is CASYRTGFHEQYF. DNA for the CDR3: TGCGCCAGCTATCGGACAGGGTTCCACGAGCAGTACTTC.

This clone occurred once. The chain has TRBV5-4 and TRBJ1-2; D perhaps matches TRBD1 (5 bases). Germline lookup yields CDR1 SGHNT and CDR2 YYREEE (reference sequence). The CDR3 runs 15 residues. Trimming shortened V by 3 bases and J by 0 bases, and 12 bases separated the two germline ends. CDR3 sequence: CASSWGPGANYGYTF. As DNA, the CDR3 is TGTGCCAGCAGCTGGGGACCGGGAGCTAACTATGGCTACACCTTC.

The genes are TRBV12-5 and TRBJ2-5, with TRBD2 as a possible D gene (7 bases). The germline V gene encodes CDR1 LGHNT and CDR2 FRNRAP. Trimming shortened V by 3 bases and J by 9 bases, and 29 bases separated the two germline ends. The CDR3 has 18 residues. In DNA, the CDR3 is TGTGCTAGTGGTTTAGATTCCGCTGGCGGGGGCCGCCGGGGGGCCCAGTACTTC. As protein: CASGLDSAGGGRRGAQYF.

The V call is TRBV7-2, the J call TRBJ2-7, with 7 nucleotides matching TRBD2. The CDR3 has 13 amino acids. Unmatched junction bases numbered 1, after V lost 4 bases and J lost 1 base. Germline V gene data show CDR1 as SGHTA and CDR2 as FQGNSA. The CDR3 protein is CASSSGLSYEQYF. CDR3 nucleotide sequence: TGTGCCAGCAGCTCGGGACTATCCTACGAGCAGTACTTC. The full variable domain, in which reference TRBV7-2 and TRBJ2-7 provide the parts outside the CDR3, is GAGVSQSPSNKVTEKGKDVELRCDPISGHTALYWYRQSLGQGLEFLIYFQGNSAPDKSGLPSDRFSAERTGGSVSTLTIQRTQQEDSAVYLCASSSGLSYEQYFGPGTRLTVT.

This clone was seen many times. V is TRBV5-6 and J is TRBJ1-5; TRBD1 aligns across 9 bases. CDR1 SGHDT and CDR2 YYEEEE come from the germline V gene. The J segment lost 10 bases and the V segment lost 1 base, leaving 9 bases of the junction unmatched. This CDR3 has 15 amino acids. CDR3 sequence (DNA): TGTGCCAGCAGCTTGTCGGGACAGGGTTTTCTACCCCAGCATTTT. Residues: CASSLSGQGFLPQHF.

This clone was detected only a few times. J is TRBJ2-7 and V is TRBV7-9; D is perhaps TRBD1 (6 bases). Per the germline V gene, CDR1 is SEHNR and CDR2 is FQNEAQ (reference sequence). V lost 4 bases to trimming and J lost 2 bases, with 15 bases between them. CDR3 length: 15 residues. CDR3 DNA sequence: TGTGCCAGCAGCTCGGACAGTTCGACCCCCTACGAGCAGTACTTC. As protein: CASSSDSSTPYEQYF.

J is TRBJ2-3 and V is TRBV5-4, with 9 nucleotides matching TRBD1. Germline V CDR1 and CDR2: SGHNT, YYREEE (reference sequence). With 0 bases clipped from V and 1 base from J, the junction kept 0 bases outside the gene matches. This CDR3 has 15 residues. CDR3 nucleotides: TGTGCCAGCAGCTTGGGGACAGGGGGCACAGATACGCAGTATTTT. It specifies CASSLGTGGTDTQYF.

V and J are TRBV7-9 and TRBJ1-6; D unresolved. Germline V lookup: CDR1 SEHNR, CDR2 FQNEAQ (reference sequence). V dropped 6 bases and J dropped 0 bases, with 12 bases sitting between them. The CDR3 has 16 residues. CDR3 loop: CASSGPGSSYNSPLHF. The CDR3 DNA reads as TGTGCCAGCAGTGGCCCGGGTAGCTCCTATAATTCACCCCTCCACTTT. Looking up the rest from reference TRBV7-9 and TRBJ1-6 gives the full variable domain: DTGVSQNPRHKITKRGQNVTFRCDPISEHNRLYWYRQTLGQGPEFLTYFQNEAQLEKSRLLSDRFSAERPKGSFSTLEIQRTEQGDSAMYLCASSGPGSSYNSPLHFGNGTRLTVT.

The chain links TRBV5-5 to TRBJ1-3; D unresolved. Trimming cost V 1 base and J 0 bases, with 11 bases left between them. CDR3 length: 16 residues. Germline V gene lookup returns CDR1 SGHKS and CDR2 YYEKEE (reference sequence). The CDR3 sequence: CASSLYLAYSGNTIYF. CDR3 bases: TGTGCCAGCAGCTTGTACCTCGCCTACTCTGGAAACACCATATATTTT. The variable domain in full, completed from reference TRBV5-5 and TRBJ1-3, reads DAGVTQSPTHLIKTRGQQVTLRCSPISGHKSVSWYQQVLGQGPQFIFQYYEKEERGRGNFPDRFSARQFPNYSSELNVNALLLGDSALYLCASSLYLAYSGNTIYFGEGSWLTVV.

The genes are TRBV4-1 and TRBJ1-4; possibly TRBD1 for D (6 bases). V shed 6 bases and J shed 0 bases, with 20 bases lying between them. From germline, CDR1 is MGHRA and CDR2 YSYEKL. This CDR3 has 18 residues. CDR3 DNA sequence: TGCGCCAGCAGGCGGACAGAGAGCCTGCCTGCAACTAATGAAAAACTGTTTTTT. Translation: CASRRTESLPATNEKLFF.

V is TRBV24-1 and J is TRBJ1-2; weak D call: TRBD1 (6 bases). Trimming cost V 4 bases and J 6 bases, with 11 bases left between them. Germline CDR1 KGHDR, CDR2 SFDVKD. This CDR3 comprises 13 residues. The CDR3 protein is CATSEDTGNGYTF. The CDR3, as DNA: TGTGCCACCAGTGAGGATACAGGGAATGGCTACACCTTC.

V gene TRBV29-1 combines with J gene TRBJ1-2; the match to TRBD1 covers 8 bases. The CDR3 totals 13 residues. Germline V gene data show CDR1 as SQVTM and CDR2 as ANQGSEA. V lost 6 bases, J lost 4 bases, and 7 bases stayed unmatched. CDR3 region: CSVDGQGGYGYTF. The CDR3 nucleotides read TGCAGCGTGGACGGACAGGGTGGCTATGGCTACACCTTC.